Described below is a single TCR beta chain sequence and its context. Its antigen is unknown. The data derive from a study of blood T cells in healthy people across ages. General study findings and limits: Naive CD4+ cells and diversity were both higher in long-lived donors than in aged donors.

Using a J-beta primer mix together with a sample-barcoded 5' primer, a second PCR was run for about 6 to 11 cycles. TCRdb re-derived calls from the 5' RACE reads in MiXCR, one entry per CDR3 protein. The sample lists 780,000 or so distinct CDR3 sequences; 56% were seen once. Trimming removed 4 bases from V and 2 bases from J, with 9 bases in between. The CDR3 totals 14 residues. The authors isolated at least 6.5 million PBMCs per sample. Sequencing was performed on blood. V usage is TRBV12-3 or TRBV12-4 and J usage is TRBJ1-3; the D is unclear. The receptor's source is a man in his forties in good health. CDR3 protein: CASSSTATGNTIYF. CDR3 nucleotide sequence: TGTGCCAGCAGTTCTACAGCAACTGGAAACACCATATATTTT.